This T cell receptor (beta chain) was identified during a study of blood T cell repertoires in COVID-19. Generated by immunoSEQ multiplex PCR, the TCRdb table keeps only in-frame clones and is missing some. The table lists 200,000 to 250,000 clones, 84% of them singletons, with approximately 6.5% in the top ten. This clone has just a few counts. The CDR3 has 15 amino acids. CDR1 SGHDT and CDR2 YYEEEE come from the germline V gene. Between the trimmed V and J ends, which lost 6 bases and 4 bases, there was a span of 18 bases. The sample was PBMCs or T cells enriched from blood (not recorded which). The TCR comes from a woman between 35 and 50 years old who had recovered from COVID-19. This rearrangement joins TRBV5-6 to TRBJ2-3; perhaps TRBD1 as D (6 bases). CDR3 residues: CASNLPRQDADTQYF. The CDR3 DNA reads TGTGCCAGCAACCTTCCTCGACAGGACGCAGATACGCAGTATTTT.